This T cell receptor (beta chain) is drawn from a study of read filtering for tumor transcriptome and immune sequencing. This clonotype was recorded at least ten times. The library was built from about 400 ng RNA with molecular barcoded adaptors for alpha/delta and beta/gamma chains. A single record per CDR3 protein comes from TCRdb applying MiXCR to the reads. The sample has about 27,000 distinct CDR3 sequences; over 13% are singletons. Germline V lookup: CDR1 DFQATT, CDR2 SNEGSKA (reference sequence). Trimming cost V 3 bases and J 5 bases, with 19 bases left between them. The CDR3 spans 15 residues.

The chain carries TRBV20-1 and TRBJ2-5; possible D gene TRBD2, 5 bases. The sample comprised a population of CD138-negative cells sorted from bone marrow. The source is a donor at least 40 years old with multiple myeloma. The CDR3 region is CSARTPEGLGETQYF. CDR3 nucleotides: TGCAGTGCTAGGACCCCTGAGGGCCTTGGTGAGACCCAGTACTTC.